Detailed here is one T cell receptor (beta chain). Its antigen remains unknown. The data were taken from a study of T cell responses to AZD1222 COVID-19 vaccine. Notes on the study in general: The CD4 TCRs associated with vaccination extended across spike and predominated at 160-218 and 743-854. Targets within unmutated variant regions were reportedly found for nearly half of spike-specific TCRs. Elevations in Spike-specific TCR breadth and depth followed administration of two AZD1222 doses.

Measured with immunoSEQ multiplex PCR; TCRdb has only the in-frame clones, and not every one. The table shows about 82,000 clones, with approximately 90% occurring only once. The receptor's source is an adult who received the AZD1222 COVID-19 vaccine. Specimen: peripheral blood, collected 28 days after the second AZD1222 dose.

This CDR3 reads CASSPRTSPETQYF. For the CDR3, the DNA is TGTGCCAGCAGCCCCCGGACTAGCCCGGAGACCCAGTACTTC. V and J are TRBV9 and TRBJ2-5; TRBD2 matches 8 bases. With V trimmed by 4 bases and J by 5 bases, 7 bases remained unmatched. This CDR3 spans 14 amino acids. Germline CDR1 SGDLS, CDR2 YYNGEE.